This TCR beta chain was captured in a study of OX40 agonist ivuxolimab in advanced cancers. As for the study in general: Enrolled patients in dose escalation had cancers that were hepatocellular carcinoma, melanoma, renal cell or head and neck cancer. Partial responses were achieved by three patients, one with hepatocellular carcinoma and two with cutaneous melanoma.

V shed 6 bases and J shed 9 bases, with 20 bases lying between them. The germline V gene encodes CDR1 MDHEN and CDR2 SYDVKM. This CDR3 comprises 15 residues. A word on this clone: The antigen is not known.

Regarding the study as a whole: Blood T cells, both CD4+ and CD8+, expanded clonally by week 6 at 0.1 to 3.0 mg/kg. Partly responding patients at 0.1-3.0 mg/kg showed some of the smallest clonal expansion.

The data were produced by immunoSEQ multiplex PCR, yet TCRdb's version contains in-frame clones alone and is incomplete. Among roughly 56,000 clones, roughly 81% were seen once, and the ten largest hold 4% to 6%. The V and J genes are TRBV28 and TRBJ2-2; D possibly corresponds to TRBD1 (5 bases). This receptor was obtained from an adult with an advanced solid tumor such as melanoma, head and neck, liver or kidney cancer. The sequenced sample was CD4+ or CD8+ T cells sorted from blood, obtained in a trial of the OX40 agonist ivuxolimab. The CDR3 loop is CASSLLRGSARELFF. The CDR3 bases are TGTGCCAGCAGCCTGCTAAGGGGTTCAGCCCGGGAGCTGTTTTTT.